This T cell receptor beta chain was recovered during a study of brain T cells in children with intractable seizures. Profiling relied on immunoSEQ multiplex PCR, and the TCRdb table lists in-frame clones only, not all of them. In the table there are about 340,000 clones, over 85% of which are singletons. Germline V CDR1 and CDR2: LNHDA, SQIVND (reference sequence). The V and J ends lost 1 base and 3 bases respectively, with 7 bases between them. The CDR3 runs to 13 residues. Time point described: blood from clinic visit 5 months post-surgery; TSC patient then seizure free. Pre-surgery treatment included at least one anti-epileptic drug.

This receptor was identified in a boy under two years old with tuberous sclerosis and intractable seizures. The sample in question was peripheral blood, obtained more than 4 months after surgery. The rearrangement links TRBV19 to TRBJ2-7; D gene ambiguous. The CDR3 is CASSIGGIYEQYF. The CDR3 nucleotides are TGTGCCAGTAGTATAGGCGGAATCTACGAGCAGTACTTC.